These 25 T cell receptor beta chains originate from one sample sequenced in a study of CD8+ T cells in alopecia areata. Sequencing templates came from extracted RNA that was reverse transcribed into cDNA. Libraries were prepared by immunoSEQ multiplex PCR; TCRdb keeps only in-frame clonotypes and omits some of them. The repertoire holds 120,000 or so clones, 50% to 75% seen once, with nearly 30% in the top ten. Treatment denoted: oral pan-JAK inhibitor, 5-10 mg twice daily. Material: CD8+ T cells sorted from blood, obtained at week 4, from a patient treated with tofacitinib. The receptors stem from a human donor with alopecia areata.

CDR3 loop: CASRPGTWDSGGFQETQYF. The CDR3 region has the DNA TGCGCCAGCAGACCCGGGACATGGGATAGCGGGGGGTTCCAAGAGACCCAGTACTTC. The chain has TRBV5-1 and TRBJ2-5, with 10 bases matching TRBD2. With V trimmed by 5 bases and J by 1 base, 17 bases remained unmatched. The CDR3 extends over 19 amino acids. Germline V gene sequence: CDR1 SGHRS, CDR2 YFSETQ.

A few counts support this clone. V gene TRBV5-1 combines with J gene TRBJ1-2; D gene unclear. The CDR3 is 13 amino acids. With 0 bases removed from V and 12 bases from J, the gap between germline ends came to 15 bases. Germline CDR1 is SGHRS and CDR2 is YFSETQ. This CDR3 reads CASSLEPGGFDTF. Here the CDR3 DNA reads TGCGCCAGCAGCTTGGAGCCGGGAGGCTTCGACACCTTC.

V usage is TRBV2 and J usage is TRBJ2-7; weak D call: TRBD2 (6 bases). Germline V gene sequence: CDR1 SNHLY, CDR2 FYNNEI. The germline V and J ends were trimmed by 4 bases and 2 bases, with 9 bases remaining between them. CDR3 size: 13 residues. The CDR3 here is CASSAGGAYEQYF. The DNA for the CDR3 is TGTGCCAGCAGTGCTGGAGGGGCCTACGAGCAGTACTTC.

Note on this clone: A read error may account for a junction end that differs from germline. The chain recombines TRBV11-2 with TRBJ2-1; 12 nucleotides align to TRBD2. The CDR3 has 18 amino acids. The germline gives CDR1 SGHAT, CDR2 FQNNGV. CDR3 nucleotides: TGCGCCAGCAGCTTATCCCCCCGACTAGCGGGGGTTGTCGATGAGCAGTTCTTC. This codes for CASSLSPRLAGVVDEQFF.

The V call is TRBV29-1, the J call TRBJ2-2; 7 bases map to TRBD1. CDR3 length equals 14 residues. The germline V gene encodes CDR1 SQVTM and CDR2 ANQGSEA. Trimming cost V 3 bases and J 1 base; bases outside gene matches: 2. CDR3 sequence (DNA): TGCAGCGTTGAGGGGACAGTGAACACCGGGGAGCTGTTTTTT. Protein: CSVEGTVNTGELFF.

The gene calls are TRBV6-6 and TRBJ2-1; 7 bases fit TRBD1. Germline lookup yields CDR1 MNHNY and CDR2 SVGAGI (reference sequence). V was pared by 8 bases and J by 4 bases, with 11 bases of the junction left unmatched. This CDR3 region has 15 residues. The CDR3 DNA reads as TGTGCCAGCGGGGAAACAGGGGTGGAATACAATGAGCAGTTCTTC. It translates to CASGETGVEYNEQFF.

The chain joins TRBV14 to TRBJ2-5, with 8 nucleotides matching TRBD1. Germline V gives CDR1 SGHDN, CDR2 FVKESK. V trimming: 5 bases; J trimming: 5 bases; junction bases outside the gene matches: 13. CDR3 length: 16 amino acids. The CDR3 sequence is CASSSPSDRGSETQYF. The CDR3 DNA sequence: TGTGCCAGCAGCTCCCCCTCCGACAGGGGATCGGAGACCCAGTACTTC.

The J gene is TRBJ2-7, the V gene TRBV29-1; 7 bases match TRBD1. V dropped 4 bases and J dropped 5; count of bases not matched to a gene: 5. The CDR3 is made up of 12 amino acids. CDR1 is SQVTM and CDR2 is ANQGSEA in the germline V gene. The CDR3 loop reads CSVVKGGHEQYF. The CDR3 DNA is TGCAGCGTTGTGAAAGGGGGCCACGAGCAGTACTTC.

V usage is TRBV29-1 and J usage is TRBJ2-7; 9 nucleotides align to TRBD1. This CDR3 has 14 amino acids. Per the germline V gene, CDR1 is SQVTM and CDR2 is ANQGSEA. The V segment lost 5 bases and the J segment 1 base; nucleotides outside the gene matches: 6. The CDR3 spells CSVQSTGGSYEQYF. The CDR3 DNA reads as TGCAGCGTTCAATCGACAGGGGGGTCCTACGAGCAGTACTTC.

This clone was picked up a small number of times. The chain is built from TRBV5-6 and TRBJ2-1; TRBD1 aligns across 10 bases. The V gene's germline CDR1 is SGHDT and CDR2 YYEEEE. This CDR3 comprises 17 residues. V lost 6 bases to trimming and J lost 4 bases; unmatched junction nucleotides: 13. CDR3 DNA sequence: TGTGCCAGCACCCATACCGGACAGGGGGTTTTTTACAATGAGCAGTTCTTC. This gives the protein CASTHTGQGVFYNEQFF.

The chain has TRBV6-5 and TRBJ1-2; 8 positions agree with TRBD1. Germline assignment: CDR1 MNHEY and CDR2 SVGAGI. CDR3 size: 15 residues. V dropped 2 bases and J dropped 4; count of bases not matched to a gene: 6. CDR3 loop: CASSYQGARPYGYTF. In nucleotides, the CDR3 is TGTGCCAGCAGTTACCAGGGGGCGAGGCCCTATGGCTACACCTTC.

This chain links TRBV9 with TRBJ2-7, with D perhaps matching TRBD1 (6 bases). CDR3 size: 14 residues. V was trimmed by 3 bases and J by 6 bases, leaving 16 bases between them. In germline, CDR1 is SGDLS, CDR2 YYNGEE. DNA of the CDR3: TGTGCCAGCAGCGAGGTATTCACAGGGCCCGAGCAGTACTTC. It encodes CASSEVFTGPEQYF.

Turning to this clone: The same CDR3 also results from other DNA sequences found in this sample. This chain links TRBV29-1 with TRBJ2-1, with D unresolved. Trimming pared 4 bases from V and 0 bases from J, leaving 7 bases between. Per the germline V gene, CDR1 is SQVTM and CDR2 is ANQGSEA. This CDR3 spans 13 amino acids. The chain's CDR3 is CSVGVSSYNEQFF. For the CDR3, the DNA is TGCAGCGTTGGGGTTAGCTCCTACAATGAGCAGTTCTTC.

Here the CDR3 DNA reads TGCGCCAGCAGCCAACAGTCGAGGGAAGGTCAGCCCCAGCATTTT. Encoded protein: CASSQQSREGQPQHF. This chain uses TRBV23-1 with TRBJ1-5; D ambiguous. TRBV23-1 qualifies as an ORF whose function is uncertain. The CDR3 totals 15 residues. V was trimmed by 6 bases and J by 6 bases, leaving 18 bases between them.

The chain links TRBV27 to TRBJ1-5; tentative D call: TRBD1 (5 bases). The germline V and J ends were trimmed by 2 bases and 2 bases, with 10 bases remaining between them. The CDR3 consists of 15 residues. In germline, CDR1 is MNHEY, CDR2 SMNVEV (reference sequence). The CDR3 DNA reads as TGTGCCAGCAGTTTACGGGTAGGGGGCAATCAGCCCCAGCATTTT. It yields the protein CASSLRVGGNQPQHF.

The chain recombines TRBV7-9 with TRBJ2-1; D not certain. The CDR3 consists of 16 residues. The germline V gene encodes CDR1 SEHNR and CDR2 FQNEAQ (reference sequence). Deletions cut 4 bases from V and 0 bases from J, with 13 bases between. This chain's CDR3 is CASSSGLTSSYNEQFF. The CDR3 nucleotides are TGTGCCAGCAGCTCGGGTCTTACCAGCTCCTACAATGAGCAGTTCTTC.

This chain links TRBV11-2 with TRBJ2-7; no clear D gene. The CDR3 is made up of 13 amino acids. In germline, CDR1 is SGHAT, CDR2 FQNNGV. The germline V and J ends were trimmed by 6 bases and 0 bases, with 9 bases remaining between them. Written as DNA, the CDR3 is TGTGCCAGCAGTTACCGGAGCTCCTACGAGCAGTACTTC. It translates to CASSYRSSYEQYF. The variable domain in full, completed from reference TRBV11-2 and TRBJ2-7, reads EAGVAQSPRYKIIEKRQSVAFWCNPISGHATLYWYQQILGQGPKLLIQFQNNGVVDDSQLPKDRFSAERLKGVDSTLKIQPAKLEDSAVYLCASSYRSSYEQYFGPGTRLTVT.

The rearrangement uses TRBV9 and TRBJ2-2, with 7 bases identical to TRBD1. Trimming removed 4 bases from V and 4 bases from J; junction bases left unmatched: 13. Germline CDR1 is SGDLS and CDR2 is YYNGEE. The CDR3 sequence is 17 residues long. The CDR3 DNA follows: TGTGCCAGCAGCCTAGACGTTGGGACAGCCCCCACCGGGGAGCTGTTTTTT. Translated: CASSLDVGTAPTGELFF. The variable domain in full, with the rest retrieved from reference TRBV9 and TRBJ2-2, is DSGVTQTPKHLITATGQRVTLRCSPRSGDLSVYWYQQSLDQGLQFLIQYYNGEERAKGNILERFSAQQFPDLHSELNLSSLELGDSALYFCASSLDVGTAPTGELFFGEGSRLTVL.

The chain has TRBV30 and TRBJ1-2; a possible D gene is TRBD1 (6 bases). This CDR3 is built from 14 residues. V lost 3 bases and J 2 bases, leaving 13 bases between the germline ends. Germline loops: CDR1 GTSNPN, CDR2 SVGIG (reference sequence). The CDR3 region is CAWRDSDRNYGYTF. CDR3 nucleotides: TGTGCCTGGAGGGATTCGGACAGAAACTATGGCTACACCTTC.

This clone was picked up one time. This chain links TRBV27 with TRBJ2-7; no reliable D call. Deletions cut 4 bases from V and 11 bases from J, with 12 bases between. CDR1 MNHEY and CDR2 SMNVEV come from the germline V gene (reference sequence). The CDR3 spans 11 residues. CDR3 sequence: CASSSRTWEYF. The CDR3 DNA is TGTGCCAGCAGTTCAAGGACGTGGGAGTACTTC.

The J gene is TRBJ1-1, the V gene TRBV30; D is ambiguous. Germline V gives CDR1 GTSNPN, CDR2 SVGIG (reference sequence). Between the trimmed V and J ends, which lost 5 bases and 1 base, there was a span of 17 bases. The CDR3 runs 15 residues. The CDR3 region has the DNA TGTGCCTGGGTACCCATAACCGCGGAGAACACTGAAGCTTTCTTT. Translating gives CAWVPITAENTEAFF.

The chain has TRBV30 and TRBJ1-2; D is possibly TRBD1 (6 bases). V was trimmed by 3 bases and J by 2 bases, leaving 10 bases between them. This CDR3 is 13 amino acids long. Germline V gene data show CDR1 as GTSNPN and CDR2 as SVGIG (reference sequence). The CDR3 is CAWRPTGNYGYTF. Here the CDR3 DNA reads TGTGCCTGGAGACCAACAGGGAACTATGGCTACACCTTC.

The chain is built from TRBV27 and TRBJ1-5, with D maybe TRBD1 (5 bases). Trimming took 6 bases from V and 1 from J, leaving 13 bases between them. The CDR3 spans 15 residues. Looked up from germline, CDR1 is MNHEY and CDR2 is SMNVEV (reference sequence). This CDR3 reads CASRLGSGSNQPQHF. CDR3 sequence (DNA): TGTGCCAGCAGGCTCGGATCAGGGAGCAATCAGCCCCAGCATTTT.

The V call is TRBV4-1, the J call TRBJ1-2, with a weak D call TRBD1 (5 bases). This CDR3 has 14 residues. V lost 5 bases and J lost 5, with 15 bases in between. Per germline, CDR1 MGHRA and CDR2 YSYEKL. CDR3 sequence: CASSIGGVRYGYTF. The DNA of the CDR3 is TGCGCCAGCAGCATCGGGGGGGTTAGGTATGGCTACACCTTC.

The CDR3 sequence is CASSVVGDYGYTF. The DNA of the CDR3 is TGTGCCAGCAGTGTCGTTGGGGACTATGGCTACACCTTC. The chain carries TRBV2 and TRBJ1-2; D remains ambiguous. Germline V gene data show CDR1 as SNHLY and CDR2 as FYNNEI. There are 13 residues in the CDR3. V shed 4 bases and J shed 3 bases, with 9 bases lying between them. Full variable domain (rest looked up from reference TRBV2 and TRBJ1-2): EPEVTQTPSHQVTQMGQEVILRCVPISNHLYFYWYRQILGQKVEFLVSFYNNEISEKSEIFDDQFSVERPDGSNFTLKIRSTKLEDSAMYFCASSVVGDYGYTFGSGTRLTVV.